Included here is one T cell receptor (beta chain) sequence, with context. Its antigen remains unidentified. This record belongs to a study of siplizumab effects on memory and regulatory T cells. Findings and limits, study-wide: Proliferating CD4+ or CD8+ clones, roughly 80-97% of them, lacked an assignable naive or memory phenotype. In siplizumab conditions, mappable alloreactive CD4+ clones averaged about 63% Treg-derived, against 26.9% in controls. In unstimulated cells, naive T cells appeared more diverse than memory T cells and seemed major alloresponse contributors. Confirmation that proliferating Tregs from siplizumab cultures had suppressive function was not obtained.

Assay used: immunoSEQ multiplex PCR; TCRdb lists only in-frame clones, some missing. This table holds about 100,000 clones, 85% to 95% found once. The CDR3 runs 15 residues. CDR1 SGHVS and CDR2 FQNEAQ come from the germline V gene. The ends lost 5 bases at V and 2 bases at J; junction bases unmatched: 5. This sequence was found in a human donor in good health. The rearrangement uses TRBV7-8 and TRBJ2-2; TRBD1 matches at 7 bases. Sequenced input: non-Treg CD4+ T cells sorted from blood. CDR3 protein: CASSLGTANTGELFF. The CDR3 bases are TGTGCCAGCAGCCTCGGGACAGCCAACACCGGGGAGCTGTTTTTT.